These T cell receptor beta chains were read from a single sample in a study of cytotoxic CD8 clonotypes in ibrutinib-treated CLL. The data were produced by immunoSEQ multiplex PCR, yet TCRdb's version contains in-frame clones alone and is incomplete. In the table there are 110,000 to 150,000 clones, more than 75% of which are singletons. Sequencing used PBMCs, obtained after 24 months of ibrutinib treatment. The receptors were gathered from a human donor with chronic lymphocytic leukemia. Both conserved end residues are part of each CDR3. A D gene is named only where the DNA matches it firmly. Size is omitted from some rows. Given values are once, few, many or a class for expanded clones.

d_call	cdr3_length	v_call	clone_size	j_call	cdr3_nt	cdr3_aa
.	14	TRBV7-3	.	TRBJ1-2	TGTGCCAGCAGCACCGGAGGCGGGGGCTATGGCTACACCTTC	CASSTGGGGYGYTF
.	17	TRBV5-1	.	TRBJ2-7	TGCGCCAGCAGCTTGGGGAGCCCGGGCAGAGGTGCCTACGAGCAGTACTTC	CASSLGSPGRGAYEQYF
TRBD2	14	TRBV18	.	TRBJ2-7	TGTGCCAGCTCACCTCCGGGACTACCCTACGAGCAGTACTTC	CASSPPGLPYEQYF
TRBD2	20	TRBV5-3	.	TRBJ2-1	TGTGCCAGAAGCCGACCTTACGGACTAGCGGGACCCTCCTCCTACAATGAGCAGTTCTTC	CARSRPYGLAGPSSYNEQFF
.	13	TRBV12-5	.	TRBJ2-7	TGTGCTAGTGGTTTGGGCCACGAGTACGAGCAGTACTTC	CASGLGHEYEQYF
TRBD2	15	TRBV28	.	TRBJ2-3	TGTGCCAGCAGTTTATGGGCGGGAGGCGCAGATACGCAGTATTTT	CASSLWAGGADTQYF
.	15	TRBV5-1	.	TRBJ2-5	TGCGCCAGCATAGGTAGGGGCGAGGGCCAAGAGACCCAGTACTTC	CASIGRGEGQETQYF
TRBD1	13	TRBV6-6	.	TRBJ1-2	TGTGCCAGCAGTGGGACAGGGGGCGAGGGCTACACCTTC	CASSGTGGEGYTF
.	15	TRBV28	.	TRBJ1-6	TGTGCCAGCAGTTTTTGGGCGGTGTATAATTCACCCCTCCACTTT	CASSFWAVYNSPLHF
.	12	TRBV30	.	TRBJ2-3	TGTGCCTGGAGTGGGGGGGCAGATACGCAGTATTTT	CAWSGGADTQYF
.	14	TRBV19	once	TRBJ1-5	TGTGCCAGTAGTCAGCCGGCCCGCAATCAGCCCCAGCATTTT	CASSQPARNQPQHF
.	13	TRBV27	many	TRBJ2-3	TGTGCCAGCAGTAGCCTAGCTTCAGATACGCAGTATTTT	CASSSLASDTQYF
.	12	TRBV6-4	.	TRBJ1-2	TGTGCCAGCAGTGACTCGGGAGGAAGCTACACCTTC	CASSDSGGSYTF
TRBD2	16	TRBV6-6	.	TRBJ2-1	TGTGCCAGCAGTTACTCGGGGGGGAGGGCCTACAATGAGCAGTTCTTC	CASSYSGGRAYNEQFF
TRBD1	13	TRBV7-9	.	TRBJ2-3	TGTGCCAGCAGGGGACAGATCACAGATACGCAGTATTTT	CASRGQITDTQYF
.	12	TRBV7-6	.	TRBJ2-5	TGTGCCAGCAGCTTGGGGGTTGAGACCCAGTACTTC	CASSLGVETQYF
TRBD1	16	TRBV7-9	.	TRBJ1-2	TGTGCCAGCACCCCGTCCGGGGGACAGGGTAGAAATGGCTACACCTTC	CASTPSGGQGRNGYTF
.	13	TRBV5-1	.	TRBJ2-7	TGCGCCAGCAGCTTGTCTGGGAACTACGAGCAGTACTTC	CASSLSGNYEQYF
.	15	TRBV14	.	TRBJ2-5	TGTGCCAGCAGCCAACTACAGTCCGCCCAAGAGACCCAGTACTTC	CASSQLQSAQETQYF
.	14	TRBV4-2	.	TRBJ2-2	TGTGCCAGCACCCTGGCCCTGGGCACCGGGGAGCTGTTTTTT	CASTLALGTGELFF
TRBD1	15	TRBV9	.	TRBJ2-3	TGTGCCAGCAGCAAGACAGGGGATGTTTGGGATACGCAGTATTTT	CASSKTGDVWDTQYF
.	13	TRBV6-6	.	TRBJ1-1	TGTGCCAGCAGTGCCCGACAGAACACTGAAGCTTTCTTT	CASSARQNTEAFF
.	13	TRBV6-5	.	TRBJ1-2	TGTGCCAGCAGTCGAACCACTAACTATGGCTACACCTTC	CASSRTTNYGYTF
.	14	TRBV19	.	TRBJ1-3	TGTGCCAGTAGTATCGAGGGCTCTGGAAACACCATATATTTT	CASSIEGSGNTIYF
.	14	TRBV4-2	.	TRBJ2-7	TGTGCCAGCAGCCGCCTAGGCCCCTCCCCCGAGCAGTACTTC	CASSRLGPSPEQYF
.	13	TRBV5-1	few	TRBJ1-5	TGCGCCAGCAGCTCGGATAGCAATCAGCCCCAGCATTTT	CASSSDSNQPQHF
.	14	TRBV10-3	.	TRBJ2-1	TGTGCCATCAGTGACTCGCGGGACTACAATGAGCAGTTCTTC	CAISDSRDYNEQFF
.	15	TRBV5-8	.	TRBJ2-5	TGTGCCAGCAGCTTAGGGACAGCGGGTGGAGGGACCCAGTACTTC	CASSLGTAGGGTQYF
.	15	TRBV18	.	TRBJ1-5	TGTGCCAGCTCACGGGAAACAGGGACCAATCAGCCCCAGCATTTT	CASSRETGTNQPQHF
TRBD1	13	TRBV9	.	TRBJ1-5	TGTGCCAGCAGCGTAGGACAGGGTCAGCCCCAGCATTTT	CASSVGQGQPQHF
.	13	TRBV27	once	TRBJ2-2	TGTGCCAGCAGTTTTTTTCGGGGCGGGGAGCTGTTTTTT	CASSFFRGGELFF
.	17	TRBV7-6	few	TRBJ2-7	TGTGCCAGCAGCTTAGTGGTCCAGGGTGAGTGGTCCTACGAGCAGTACTTC	CASSLVVQGEWSYEQYF
TRBD1	14	TRBV25-1	.	TRBJ1-2	TGTGCCAGTTTCGGGACAGGGGAGGACTATGGCTACACCTTC	CASFGTGEDYGYTF
.	15	TRBV7-2	.	TRBJ2-5	TGTGCCAGCAGCTTAGAGGACCGCCCAGGCCGGACCCAGTACTTC	CASSLEDRPGRTQYF
TRBD1	14	TRBV6-5	.	TRBJ1-1	TGTGCCAGCAGTTACTGGGACAGGGGGACTGAAGCTTTCTTT	CASSYWDRGTEAFF
.	12	TRBV21-1	.	TRBJ2-1	TGTGCCACCCCCCCTAGCGGGAATGAGCAGTTCTTC	CATPPSGNEQFF
.	14	TRBV7-7	.	TRBJ2-7	TGTGCTAGCAGCTTAGGTTCGGTCGGCTACGAGCAGTACTTC	CASSLGSVGYEQYF
TRBD2	13	TRBV7-2	.	TRBJ2-3	TGTGCCAGCAGTTCTCCGACTAGCGGTACGCAGTATTTT	CASSSPTSGTQYF
.	15	TRBV27	.	TRBJ2-6	TGTGCCAGCAGTTTAAACAGTCAGGGGGCCAACGTCCTGACTTTC	CASSLNSQGANVLTF
TRBD1	14	TRBV5-1	many	TRBJ2-3	TGCGCCAGCAGCCCCCGGACAGGACGGGATACGCAGTATTTT	CASSPRTGRDTQYF